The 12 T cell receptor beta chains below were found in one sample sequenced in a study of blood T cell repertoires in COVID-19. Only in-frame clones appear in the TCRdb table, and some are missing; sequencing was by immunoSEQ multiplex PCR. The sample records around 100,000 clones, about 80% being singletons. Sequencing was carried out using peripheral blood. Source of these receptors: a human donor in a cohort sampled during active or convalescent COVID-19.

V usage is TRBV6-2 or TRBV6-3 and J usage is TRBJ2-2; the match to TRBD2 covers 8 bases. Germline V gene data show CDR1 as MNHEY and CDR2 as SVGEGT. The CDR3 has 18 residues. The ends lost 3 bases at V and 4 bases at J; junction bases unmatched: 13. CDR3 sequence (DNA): TGTGCCAGCAGTTATGGTCTGACGGGAGGGATACCCACCGGGGAGCTGTTTTTT. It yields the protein CASSYGLTGGIPTGELFF.

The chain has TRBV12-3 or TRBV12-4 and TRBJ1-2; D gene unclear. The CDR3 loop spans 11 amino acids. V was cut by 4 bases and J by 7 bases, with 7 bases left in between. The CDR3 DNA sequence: TGTGCCAGCAGTTCCCGGGTTGGCTACACCTTC. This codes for CASSSRVGYTF.

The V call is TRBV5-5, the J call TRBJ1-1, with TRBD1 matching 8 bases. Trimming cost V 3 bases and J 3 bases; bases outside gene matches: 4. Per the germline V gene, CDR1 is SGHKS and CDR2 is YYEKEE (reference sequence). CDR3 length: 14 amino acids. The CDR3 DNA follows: TGTGCCAGCAGCTGGACAGGGCAGGACACTGAAGCTTTCTTT. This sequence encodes CASSWTGQDTEAFF.

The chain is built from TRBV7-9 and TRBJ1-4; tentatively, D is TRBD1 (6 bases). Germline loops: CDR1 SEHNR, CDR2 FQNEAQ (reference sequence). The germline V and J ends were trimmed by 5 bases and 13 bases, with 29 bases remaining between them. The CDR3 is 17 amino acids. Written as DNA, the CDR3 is TGTGCCAGCAGCCACCGAGGGGGAATCTACACGGGAAAGGGACTGTTTTTT. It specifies CASSHRGGIYTGKGLFF.

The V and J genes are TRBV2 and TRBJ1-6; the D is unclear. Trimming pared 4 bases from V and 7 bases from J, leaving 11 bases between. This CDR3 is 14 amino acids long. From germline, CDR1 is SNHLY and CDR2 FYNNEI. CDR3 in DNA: TGTGCCAGCAGTGCCCGGAGCCGCAATTCACCCCTCCACTTT. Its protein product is CASSARSRNSPLHF.

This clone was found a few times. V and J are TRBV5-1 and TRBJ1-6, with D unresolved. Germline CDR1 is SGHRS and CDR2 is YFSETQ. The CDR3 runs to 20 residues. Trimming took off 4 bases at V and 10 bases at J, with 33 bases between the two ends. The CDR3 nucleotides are TGCGCCAGCAGCCACGAGGCAACGATGTCCCTAGACGGGATACAGTCACCCCTCCACTTT. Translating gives CASSHEATMSLDGIQSPLHF.

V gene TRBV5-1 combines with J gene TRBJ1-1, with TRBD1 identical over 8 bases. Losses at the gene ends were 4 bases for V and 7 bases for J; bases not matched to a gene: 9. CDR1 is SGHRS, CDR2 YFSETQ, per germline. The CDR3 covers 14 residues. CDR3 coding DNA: TGCGCCAGCAGCCCGGGGACAGGAACTCTTGAAGCTTTCTTT. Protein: CASSPGTGTLEAFF.

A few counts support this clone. The CDR3: CASGAGRTTEAFF. The CDR3 nucleotides read TGCGCCAGCGGCGCGGGCAGGACCACTGAAGCTTTCTTT. The chain carries TRBV5-1 and TRBJ1-1, with D hard to call. Trimming took 7 bases from V and 4 from J, leaving 14 bases between them. This CDR3 has 13 residues. From germline, CDR1 is SGHRS and CDR2 YFSETQ.

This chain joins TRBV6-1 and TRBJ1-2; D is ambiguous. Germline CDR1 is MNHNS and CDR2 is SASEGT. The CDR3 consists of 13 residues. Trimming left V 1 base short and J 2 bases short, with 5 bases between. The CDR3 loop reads CASSEGGNYGYTF. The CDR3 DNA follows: TGTGCCAGCAGTGAAGGAGGGAACTATGGCTACACCTTC.

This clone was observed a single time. The CDR3 DNA follows: TGTGCCAGCAGTTCAGGGCATGAGCAGTTCTTC. This encodes CASSSGHEQFF. V usage is TRBV12-3 or TRBV12-4 and J usage is TRBJ2-1; D possibly corresponds to TRBD1 (5 bases). The V end was cut by 4 bases, the J end by 8 bases, with 6 bases between. The CDR3 runs to 11 residues.

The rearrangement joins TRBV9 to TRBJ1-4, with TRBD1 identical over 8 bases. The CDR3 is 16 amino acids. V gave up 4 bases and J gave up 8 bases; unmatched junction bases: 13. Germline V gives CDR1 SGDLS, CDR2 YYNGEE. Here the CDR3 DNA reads TGTGCCAGCAGCTCCCGGGCACAGACAGGGGAGGAAAAACTGTTTTTT. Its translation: CASSSRAQTGEEKLFF.

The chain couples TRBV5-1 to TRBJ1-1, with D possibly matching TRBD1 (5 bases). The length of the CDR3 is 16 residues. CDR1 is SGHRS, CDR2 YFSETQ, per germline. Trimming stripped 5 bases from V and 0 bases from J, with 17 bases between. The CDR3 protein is CASSPGAANMNTEAFF. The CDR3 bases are TGCGCCAGCAGTCCTGGGGCGGCAAACATGAACACTGAAGCTTTCTTT.